Presented here are 20 T cell receptor beta chains from one specimen sequenced in a study of response to subunit inactivated influenza vaccine. TCRdb processed the RT-PCR reads anew with MiXCR; each CDR3 protein has one entry. The top ten hold under 2.5% of the sample, which has hundreds of thousands of distinct CDR3 sequences, less than 30% seen once. Sequenced here: CD4+ T cells sorted from PBMCs, sampled 5 days after vaccination. These receptors came from a man in his forties or fifties who received an inactivated influenza vaccine.

This sequence joins TRBV20-1 and TRBJ2-3; D possibly corresponds to TRBD2 (6 bases). Trimming cost V 4 bases and J 4 bases, with 12 bases left between them. There are 13 residues in the CDR3. Germline-derived CDR1 and CDR2 are DFQATT and SNEGSKA (reference sequence). The CDR3 sequence: CSAKSSASDTQYF. Here the CDR3 DNA reads TGCAGTGCTAAGTCTAGCGCGTCAGATACGCAGTATTTT.

V is TRBV5-1 and J is TRBJ2-3; D not certain. Germline CDR1 SGHRS, CDR2 YFSETQ. Trimming shortened V by 0 bases and J by 2 bases, and 16 bases separated the two germline ends. This CDR3 comprises 17 residues. CDR3 in amino acids: CASSLVWTTIYTDTQYF. For the CDR3, the DNA is TGCGCCAGCAGCTTGGTGTGGACCACTATTTACACAGATACGCAGTATTTT.

The gene calls are TRBV6-2 or TRBV6-3 and TRBJ1-5, with TRBD1 as a possible D gene (6 bases). This CDR3 has 15 amino acids. The ends were cut back, 6 bases at V and 1 base at J, with 13 bases in the middle. The germline V gene encodes CDR1 MNHEY and CDR2 SVGEGT. The chain's CDR3 is CASSRGRLSNQPQHF. The CDR3 region has the DNA TGTGCCAGCAGCAGGGGACGGCTCAGCAATCAGCCCCAGCATTTT.

The chain links TRBV12-5 to TRBJ2-3; D is possibly TRBD2 (6 bases). Trimming took off 8 bases at V and 2 bases at J, with 14 bases between the two ends. Per the germline V gene, CDR1 is LGHNT and CDR2 is FRNRAP. The CDR3 consists of 14 residues. Here the CDR3 DNA reads TGTGCTAGTACCCTGGGGGGAACCACAGATACGCAGTATTTT. It translates to CASTLGGTTDTQYF.

This clonotype was observed a handful of times. This chain uses TRBV6-5 with TRBJ2-7; 8 nucleotides match TRBD1. Trimming at V came to 4 bases and at J to 6 bases, leaving 14 bases not matched to a gene. The CDR3 runs to 16 residues. Germline values: CDR1 MNHEY, CDR2 SVGAGI. The chain's CDR3 is CASSSKGTGIFGEQYF. CDR3 in DNA: TGTGCCAGCAGTTCCAAAGGGACAGGAATTTTCGGCGAGCAGTACTTC.

The chain uses TRBV14 and TRBJ2-7, with D tentatively TRBD1 (6 bases). This CDR3 comprises 15 residues. Trimming left V 4 bases short and J 2 bases short, with 15 bases between. Germline V gene data show CDR1 as SGHDN and CDR2 as FVKESK. The CDR3 DNA sequence: TGTGCCAGCAGCCCAAAAGGGTGGGGGCCCTACGAGCAGTACTTC. Translated, it gives CASSPKGWGPYEQYF.

This clonotype showed up just a few times. The rearrangement links TRBV4-3 to TRBJ2-2, with 13 positions matching TRBD2. V shed 5 bases, J shed 2 bases, and the junction held 8 bases outside the gene matches. Germline V gene data show CDR1 as LGHNA and CDR2 as YSLEER. The CDR3 extends over 18 amino acids. The CDR3 loop reads CASSSRTSGRFNTGELFF. Here the CDR3 DNA reads TGCGCCAGCAGCTCACGGACTAGCGGGAGATTTAACACCGGGGAGCTGTTTTTT.

This clonotype came up a few times. This chain joins TRBV12-3 or TRBV12-4 and TRBJ2-5, with a tentative D call TRBD2 (6 bases). The V end was cut by 0 bases, the J end by 1 base, with 9 bases between. This CDR3 contains 15 residues. As DNA, the CDR3 is TGTGCCAGCAGTTTAGCGACTAGGCGCCAAGAGACCCAGTACTTC. Amino acids: CASSLATRRQETQYF.

This clonotype was picked up many times. The chain recombines TRBV6-5 with TRBJ2-5; unclear D gene. The CDR3 contains 14 residues. Trimming cost V 4 bases and J 1 base, with 10 bases left between them. Germline V gene sequence: CDR1 MNHEY, CDR2 SVGAGI. The CDR3 coding sequence is TGTGCCAGCAGTTCCCTCGGTGGCCAAGAGACCCAGTACTTC. Its translation: CASSSLGGQETQYF.

This chain uses TRBV4-2 with TRBJ1-1; D gene unclear. The CDR3 covers 15 residues. CDR1 is LGHNA and CDR2 is YNFKEQ in the germline V gene. V was clipped by 0 bases and J by 0 bases, with 8 bases between them. The DNA of the CDR3 is TGTGCCAGCAGCCAAGAAGCGCTTTTGAACACTGAAGCTTTCTTT. Translated: CASSQEALLNTEAFF.

This clonotype is a singleton in its sample. The CDR3 protein is CASSRVGGVVAFF. The CDR3, as DNA: TGCGCCAGCAGCCGGGTCGGGGGAGTCGTAGCTTTCTTT. The V and J genes are TRBV4-3 and TRBJ1-1, with D possibly matching TRBD1 (5 bases). V gave up 4 bases and J gave up 10 bases, with 16 bases separating them. Germline V lookup: CDR1 LGHNA, CDR2 YSLEER. The length of the CDR3 is 13 residues.

The chain joins TRBV29-1 to TRBJ1-1; D ambiguous. The V and J ends lost 0 bases and 0 bases respectively, with 5 bases between them. From germline, CDR1 is SQVTM and CDR2 ANQGSEA. The CDR3 spans 13 residues. CDR3 protein: CSVEEVMNTEAFF. CDR3 DNA sequence: TGCAGCGTTGAAGAGGTGATGAACACTGAAGCTTTCTTT. The full variable domain, rest sourced from reference TRBV29-1 and TRBJ1-1, is SAVISQKPSRDICQRGTSLTIQCQVDSQVTMMFWYRQQPGQSLTLIATANQGSEATYESGFVIDKFPISRPNLTFSTLTVSNMSPEDSSIYLCSVEEVMNTEAFFGQGTRLTVV.

The chain uses TRBV5-1 and TRBJ2-1, with 7 bases lining up with TRBD1. Trimming took 4 bases from V and 3 from J; bases not matched to a gene: 7. The CDR3 covers 15 residues. From germline, CDR1 is SGHRS and CDR2 YFSETQ. The CDR3: CASSRDSRDYNEQFF. The CDR3 DNA sequence: TGCGCCAGCAGCCGGGACAGCCGAGACTACAATGAGCAGTTCTTC.

The V and J genes are TRBV20-1 and TRBJ2-5; 9 bases align to TRBD1. The CDR3 contains 14 residues. Per germline, CDR1 DFQATT and CDR2 SNEGSKA (reference sequence). V shed 3 bases, J shed 4 bases, and the junction held 6 bases outside the gene matches. CDR3 sequence reads: CSARSDRGSETQYF. The CDR3 DNA follows: TGCAGTGCTAGGTCAGACAGGGGGTCAGAGACCCAGTACTTC.

This clonotype was detected only a few times. The V call is TRBV2, the J call TRBJ1-4, with 8 bases lining up with TRBD1. Germline CDR1 SNHLY, CDR2 FYNNEI. The ends lost 8 bases at V and 7 bases at J; junction bases unmatched: 6. The CDR3 is 13 amino acids. CDR3 sequence: CASRTGSREKLFF. The CDR3 DNA reads TGTGCCAGCCGGACAGGGAGTCGTGAAAAACTGTTTTTT.

There are a few counts of this clonotype. J is TRBJ2-3 and V is TRBV20-1, with 10 bases fitting TRBD2. Germline V gene sequence: CDR1 DFQATT, CDR2 SNEGSKA (reference sequence). Unmatched junction bases numbered 4, after V lost 2 bases and J lost 11 bases. The CDR3 is 12 amino acids. CDR3: CSARIAGGGQYF. The CDR3 DNA sequence: TGCAGTGCTAGAATAGCGGGAGGTGGGCAGTATTTT.

The chain recombines TRBV7-4 with TRBJ2-6; D perhaps matches TRBD1 (5 bases). The V gene lost 4 bases and the J gene lost 0 bases, with 10 bases spanning the gap. The CDR3 covers 16 residues. Germline loops: CDR1 SGHVT, CDR2 SQSDAQ. As DNA, the CDR3 is TGTGCCAGCAGCTCAGGACAAAACTCTGGGGCCAACGTCCTGACTTTC. This gives the protein CASSSGQNSGANVLTF.

In nucleotides, the CDR3 is TGTGCCAGCAGGCCTACCGGGACAGGGGCCTACGAGCAGTACTTC. Its translation is CASRPTGTGAYEQYF. The V gene is TRBV28, the J gene TRBJ2-7; TRBD1 aligns across 10 bases. Germline assignment: CDR1 MDHEN and CDR2 SYDVKM. The CDR3 sequence is 15 residues long. V was clipped by 6 bases and J by 2 bases; unmatched bases: 7.

This clonotype has a handful of counts. The chain is built from TRBV5-1 and TRBJ2-2; 10 bases are shared with TRBD2. There are 17 residues in the CDR3. V shed 1 base, J shed 4 bases, and the junction held 7 bases outside the gene matches. Per the germline V gene, CDR1 is SGHRS and CDR2 is YFSETQ. CDR3: CASSLFSSGGSTGELFF. CDR3 nucleotide sequence: TGCGCCAGCAGCTTGTTTTCTAGCGGGGGTTCCACCGGGGAGCTGTTTTTT.

In DNA form, the CDR3 reads TGCAGTGCTAGAGGACTAGCGGGATCTGGAACCTACAATGAGCAGTTCTTC. Its translation: CSARGLAGSGTYNEQFF. V usage is TRBV20-1 and J usage is TRBJ2-1; 11 nucleotides match TRBD2. The CDR3 is made up of 17 amino acids. Germline CDR1 DFQATT, CDR2 SNEGSKA (reference sequence). The J segment lost 2 bases and the V segment lost 1 base, leaving 7 bases of the junction unmatched.